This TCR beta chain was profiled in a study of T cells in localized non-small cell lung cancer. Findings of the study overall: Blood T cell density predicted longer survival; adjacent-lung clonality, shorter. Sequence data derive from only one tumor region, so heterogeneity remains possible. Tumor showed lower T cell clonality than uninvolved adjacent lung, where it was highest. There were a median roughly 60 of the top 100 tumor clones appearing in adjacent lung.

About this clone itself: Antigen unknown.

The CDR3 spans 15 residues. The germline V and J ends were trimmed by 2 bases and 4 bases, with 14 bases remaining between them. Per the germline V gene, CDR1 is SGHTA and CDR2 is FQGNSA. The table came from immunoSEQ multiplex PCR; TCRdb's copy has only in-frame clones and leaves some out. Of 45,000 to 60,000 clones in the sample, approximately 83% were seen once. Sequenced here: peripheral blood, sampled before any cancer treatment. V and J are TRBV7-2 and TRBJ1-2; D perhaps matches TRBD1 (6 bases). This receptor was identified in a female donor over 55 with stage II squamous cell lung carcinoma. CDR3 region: CASSLSQGNLYGYTF. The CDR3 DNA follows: TGTGCCAGCAGCTTATCACAGGGAAACCTCTATGGCTACACCTTC. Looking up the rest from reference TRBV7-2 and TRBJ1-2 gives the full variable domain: GAGVSQSPSNKVTEKGKDVELRCDPISGHTALYWYRQSLGQGLEFLIYFQGNSAPDKSGLPSDRFSAERTGGSVSTLTIQRTQQEDSAVYLCASSLSQGNLYGYTFGSGTRLTVV.